This T cell receptor beta chain was recovered during a study of beta chain features in type 1 diabetes. Donors contributed one heparinised blood draw apiece, averaging approximately 100 mL. A CD45RO/CCR7/CD25/CD127/CD95/CD27 panel sorted naive, central memory, regulatory and stem cell-like memory CD4+ cells. V was trimmed by 2 bases and J by 1 base, leaving 9 bases between them. CDR3 length: 15 residues. Germline values: CDR1 SGDLS, CDR2 YYNGEE. Every isolated RNA sample was fully reverse transcribed, so sequencing captured expressed TCRB transcripts. Repertoires were generated with immunoSEQ multiplex PCR, while TCRdb's copy carries only in-frame clones and drops some. This repertoire shows fewer than 900,000 clones, roughly 17% found once; its top ten account for 0.023%.

The TCR originated in a young woman in good health. Sequencing was carried out using naive CD4+ T cells from blood. The chain couples TRBV9 to TRBJ2-2; D is possibly TRBD1 (6 bases). Here the CDR3 reads CASSVLQGNTGELFF. The CDR3 DNA reads TGTGCCAGCAGCGTCCTACAGGGGAACACCGGGGAGCTGTTTTTT.